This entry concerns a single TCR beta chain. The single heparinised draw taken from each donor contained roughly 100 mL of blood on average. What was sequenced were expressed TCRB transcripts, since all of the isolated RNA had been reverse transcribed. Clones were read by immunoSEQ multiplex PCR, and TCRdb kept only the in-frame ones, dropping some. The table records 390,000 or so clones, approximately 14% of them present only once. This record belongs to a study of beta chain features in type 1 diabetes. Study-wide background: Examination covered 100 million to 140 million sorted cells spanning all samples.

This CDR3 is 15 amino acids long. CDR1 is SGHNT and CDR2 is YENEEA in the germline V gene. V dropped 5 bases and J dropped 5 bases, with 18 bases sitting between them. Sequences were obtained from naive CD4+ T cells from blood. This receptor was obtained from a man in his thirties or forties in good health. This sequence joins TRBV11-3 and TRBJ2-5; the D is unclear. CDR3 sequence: CASSQPGPSAETQYF. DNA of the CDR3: TGTGCCAGCAGCCAGCCAGGCCCTTCTGCGGAGACCCAGTACTTC.